This paragraph reports one T cell receptor (beta chain). These data come from a study of cytomegalovirus exposure and HLA in healthy donors. The repertoire was sequenced with immunoSEQ multiplex PCR; TCRdb's copy has only in-frame clones and lacks some. Here the sample spans roughly 56,000 clones, roughly 91% being singletons. The CDR3 is 14 amino acids. Germline V gives CDR1 SGHAT, CDR2 FQNNGV. Between the trimmed V and J ends, which lost 0 bases and 7 bases, there was a span of 10 bases. The chain recombines TRBV11-2 with TRBJ2-1; D is unclear. Sequencing was performed on PBMCs. The clonotype comes from a woman aged 25 to 39 in good health and CMV-seronegative. CDR3 region: CASSLDPPPNEQFF. CDR3 in DNA: TGTGCCAGCAGCTTAGATCCCCCCCCAAATGAGCAGTTCTTC.